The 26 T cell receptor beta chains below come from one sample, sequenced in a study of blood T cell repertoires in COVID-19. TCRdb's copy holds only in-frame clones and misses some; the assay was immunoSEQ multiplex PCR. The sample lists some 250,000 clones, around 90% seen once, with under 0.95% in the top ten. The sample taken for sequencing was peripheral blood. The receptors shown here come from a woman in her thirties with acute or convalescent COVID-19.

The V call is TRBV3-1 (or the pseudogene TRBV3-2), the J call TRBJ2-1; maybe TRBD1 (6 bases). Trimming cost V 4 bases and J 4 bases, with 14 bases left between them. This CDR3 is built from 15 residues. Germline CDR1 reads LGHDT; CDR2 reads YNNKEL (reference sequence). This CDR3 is CASSRDIVTYNEQFF. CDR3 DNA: TGTGCCAGCAGCCGGGACATAGTCACTTACAATGAGCAGTTCTTC.

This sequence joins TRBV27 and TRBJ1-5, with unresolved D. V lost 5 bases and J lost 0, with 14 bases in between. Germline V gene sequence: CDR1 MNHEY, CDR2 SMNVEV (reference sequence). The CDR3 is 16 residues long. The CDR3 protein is CASSPRLVYSNQPQHF. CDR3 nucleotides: TGTGCCAGCAGTCCCCGGTTAGTTTATAGCAATCAGCCCCAGCATTTT.

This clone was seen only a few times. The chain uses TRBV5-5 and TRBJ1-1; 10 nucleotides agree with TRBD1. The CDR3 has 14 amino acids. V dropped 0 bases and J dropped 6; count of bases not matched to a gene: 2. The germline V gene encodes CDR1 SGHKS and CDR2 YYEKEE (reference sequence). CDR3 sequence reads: CASSLEDRGPEAFF. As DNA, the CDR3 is TGTGCCAGCAGCTTGGAAGACAGGGGGCCTGAAGCTTTCTTT.

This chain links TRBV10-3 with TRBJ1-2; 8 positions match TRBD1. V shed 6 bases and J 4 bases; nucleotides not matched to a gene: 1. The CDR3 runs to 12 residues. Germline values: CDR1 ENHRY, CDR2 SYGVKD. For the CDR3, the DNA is TGTGCCATCAGCACAGGGGGCTATGGCTACACCTTC. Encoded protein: CAISTGGYGYTF.

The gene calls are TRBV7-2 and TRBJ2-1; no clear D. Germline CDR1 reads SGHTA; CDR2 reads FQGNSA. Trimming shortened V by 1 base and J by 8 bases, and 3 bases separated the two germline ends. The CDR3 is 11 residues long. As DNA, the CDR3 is TGTGCCAGCAGCTTAGTCTATGAGCAGTTCTTC. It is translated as CASSLVYEQFF.

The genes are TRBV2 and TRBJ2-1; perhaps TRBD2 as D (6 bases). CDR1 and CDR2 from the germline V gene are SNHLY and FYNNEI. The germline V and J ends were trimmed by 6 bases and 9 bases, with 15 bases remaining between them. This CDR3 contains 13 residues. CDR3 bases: TGTGCCAGCAGCCTGGGGATAGCGGTTGAGCAGTTCTTC. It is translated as CASSLGIAVEQFF.

The DNA of the CDR3 is TGTGCCAGCAGCTTATTACGAACAGGTTCTACCTATGGCTACACCTTC. This gives the protein CASSLLRTGSTYGYTF. This sequence joins TRBV7-8 and TRBJ1-2, with D possibly being TRBD1 (5 bases). CDR1 and CDR2 from the germline V gene are SGHVS and FQNEAQ. Trimming stripped 2 bases from V and 4 bases from J, with 17 bases between. The CDR3 loop spans 16 amino acids.

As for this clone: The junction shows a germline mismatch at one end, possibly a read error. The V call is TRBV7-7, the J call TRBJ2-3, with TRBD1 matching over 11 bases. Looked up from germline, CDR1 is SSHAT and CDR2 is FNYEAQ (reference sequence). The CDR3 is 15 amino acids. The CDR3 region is CASSAGQGATDTQYF. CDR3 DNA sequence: TGTGCTAGCAGCGCCGGACAGGGGGCCACAGATACGCAGTATTTT. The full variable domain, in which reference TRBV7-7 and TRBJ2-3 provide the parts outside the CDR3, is GAGVSQSPRYKVTKRGQDVTLRCDPISSHATLYWYQQALGQGPEFLTYFNYEAQPDKSGLPSDRFSAERPEGSISTLTIQRTEQRDSAMYRCASSAGQGATDTQYFGPGTRLTVL.

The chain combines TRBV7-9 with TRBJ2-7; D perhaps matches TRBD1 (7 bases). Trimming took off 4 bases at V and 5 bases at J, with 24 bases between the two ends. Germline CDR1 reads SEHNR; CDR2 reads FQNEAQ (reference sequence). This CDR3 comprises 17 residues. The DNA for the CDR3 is TGTGCCAGCAGCTCGGAACAGGGGAGGTTGCCTTTGGACGAGCAGTACTTC. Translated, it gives CASSSEQGRLPLDEQYF.

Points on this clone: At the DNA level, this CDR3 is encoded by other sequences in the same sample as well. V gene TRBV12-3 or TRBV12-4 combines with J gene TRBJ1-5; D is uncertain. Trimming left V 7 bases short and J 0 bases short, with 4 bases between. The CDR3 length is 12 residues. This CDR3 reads CASTYSNQPQHF. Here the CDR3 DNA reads TGTGCCAGCACCTATAGCAATCAGCCCCAGCATTTT.

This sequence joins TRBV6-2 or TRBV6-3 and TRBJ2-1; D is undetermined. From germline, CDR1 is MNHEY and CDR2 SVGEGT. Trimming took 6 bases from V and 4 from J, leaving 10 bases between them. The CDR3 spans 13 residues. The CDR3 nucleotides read TGTGCCAGCAGCAACACCGAATACAATGAGCAGTTCTTC. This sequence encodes CASSNTEYNEQFF.

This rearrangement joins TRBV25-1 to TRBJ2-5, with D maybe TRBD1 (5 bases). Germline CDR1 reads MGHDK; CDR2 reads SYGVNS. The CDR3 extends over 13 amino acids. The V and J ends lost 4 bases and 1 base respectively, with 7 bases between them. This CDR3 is CASSGQIQETQYF. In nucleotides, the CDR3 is TGTGCCAGCAGTGGACAGATCCAAGAGACCCAGTACTTC.

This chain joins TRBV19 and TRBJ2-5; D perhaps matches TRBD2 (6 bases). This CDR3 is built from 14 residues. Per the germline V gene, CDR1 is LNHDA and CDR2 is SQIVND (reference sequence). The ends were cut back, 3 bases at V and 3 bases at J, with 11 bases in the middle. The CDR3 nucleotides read TGTGCCAGTAGTATTCGGTCGGGAGAAGAGACCCAGTACTTC. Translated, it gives CASSIRSGEETQYF.

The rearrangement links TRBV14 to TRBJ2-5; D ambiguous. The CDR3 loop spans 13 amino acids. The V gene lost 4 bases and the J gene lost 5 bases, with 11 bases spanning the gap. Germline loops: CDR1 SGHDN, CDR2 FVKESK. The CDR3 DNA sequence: TGTGCCAGCAGCCGGCACAGTCGGGAGACCCAGTACTTC. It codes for CASSRHSRETQYF.

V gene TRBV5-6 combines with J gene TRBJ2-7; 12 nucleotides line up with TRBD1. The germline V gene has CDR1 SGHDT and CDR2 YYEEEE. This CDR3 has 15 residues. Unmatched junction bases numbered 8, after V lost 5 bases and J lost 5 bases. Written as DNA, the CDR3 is TGTGCCAGCAGTTCCGGGACAGGGGGCTTCCACGAGCAGTACTTC. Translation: CASSSGTGGFHEQYF.

The CDR3: CASRILAGAHNEQFF. The DNA of the CDR3 is TGTGCCAGCAGAATACTAGCGGGAGCCCACAATGAGCAGTTCTTC. The chain recombines TRBV7-9 with TRBJ2-1; 11 bases match TRBD2. CDR1 SEHNR and CDR2 FQNEAQ come from the germline V gene (reference sequence). The CDR3 is 15 amino acids. V gave up 6 bases and J gave up 5 bases; unmatched junction bases: 6.

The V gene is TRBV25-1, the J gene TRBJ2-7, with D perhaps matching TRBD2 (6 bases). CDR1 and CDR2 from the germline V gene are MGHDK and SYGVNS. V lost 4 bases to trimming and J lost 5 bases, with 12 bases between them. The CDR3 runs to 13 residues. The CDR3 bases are TGTGCCAGCAGTGGGAGGGCCGTAGACGAGCAGTACTTC. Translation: CASSGRAVDEQYF.

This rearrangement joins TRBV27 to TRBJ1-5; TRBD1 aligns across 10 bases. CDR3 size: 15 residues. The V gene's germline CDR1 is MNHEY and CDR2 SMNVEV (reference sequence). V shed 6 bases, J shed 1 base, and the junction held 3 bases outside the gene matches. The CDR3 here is CASRGQGGSNQPQHF. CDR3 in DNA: TGTGCCAGCAGAGGACAGGGGGGGAGCAATCAGCCCCAGCATTTT.

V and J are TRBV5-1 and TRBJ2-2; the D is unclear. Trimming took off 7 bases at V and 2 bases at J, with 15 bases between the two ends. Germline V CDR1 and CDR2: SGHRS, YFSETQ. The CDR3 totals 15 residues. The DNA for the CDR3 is TGCGCCAGCGCCTCACAGTTATCAAACACCGGGGAGCTGTTTTTT. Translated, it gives CASASQLSNTGELFF.

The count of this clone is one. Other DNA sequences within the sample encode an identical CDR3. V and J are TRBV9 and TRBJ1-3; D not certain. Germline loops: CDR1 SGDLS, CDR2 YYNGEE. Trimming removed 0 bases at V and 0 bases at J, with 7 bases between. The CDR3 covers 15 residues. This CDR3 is CASSVDVSSGNTIYF. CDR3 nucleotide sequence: TGTGCCAGCAGCGTAGACGTCAGCTCTGGAAACACCATATATTTT.

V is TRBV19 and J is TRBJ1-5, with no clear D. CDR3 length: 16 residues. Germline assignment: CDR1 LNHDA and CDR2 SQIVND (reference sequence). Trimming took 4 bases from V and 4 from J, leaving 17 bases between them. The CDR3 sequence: CASSTRLREKNQPQHF. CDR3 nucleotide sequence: TGTGCCAGTAGTACAAGACTTCGTGAGAAAAATCAGCCCCAGCATTTT.

The CDR3 spells CASSPTTGGGYEQYF. The CDR3 DNA reads as TGCGCCAGCAGCCCGACGACAGGGGGCGGCTACGAGCAGTACTTC. The chain is built from TRBV4-1 and TRBJ2-7, with 10 bases matching TRBD1. V trimming: 4 bases; J trimming: 3 bases; junction bases outside the gene matches: 6. CDR1 MGHRA and CDR2 YSYEKL come from the germline V gene. The CDR3 totals 15 residues.

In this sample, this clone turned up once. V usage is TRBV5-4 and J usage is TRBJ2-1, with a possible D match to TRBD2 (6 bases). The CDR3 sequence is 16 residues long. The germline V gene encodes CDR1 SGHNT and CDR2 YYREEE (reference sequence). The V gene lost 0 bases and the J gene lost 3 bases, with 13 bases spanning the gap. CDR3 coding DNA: TGTGCCAGCAGCTTGGCCTCTGGGGGGTACTACAATGAGCAGTTCTTC. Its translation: CASSLASGGYYNEQFF.

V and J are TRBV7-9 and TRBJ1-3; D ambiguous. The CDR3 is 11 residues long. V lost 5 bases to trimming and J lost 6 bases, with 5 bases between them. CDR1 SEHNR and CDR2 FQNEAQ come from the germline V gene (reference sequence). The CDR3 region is CASSKQNTIYF. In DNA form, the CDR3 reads TGTGCCAGCAGCAAACAAAACACCATATATTTT.

The CDR3 nucleotides read TGCGCCAGCAGCTTTAGTCAGGGTCTTACAGAGACCCAGTACTTC. This gives the protein CASSFSQGLTETQYF. The chain couples TRBV5-1 to TRBJ2-5; TRBD1 might be the D (5 bases). The CDR3 is 15 residues long. V shed 2 bases and J shed 4 bases, with 15 bases lying between them. Germline V CDR1 and CDR2: SGHRS, YFSETQ.

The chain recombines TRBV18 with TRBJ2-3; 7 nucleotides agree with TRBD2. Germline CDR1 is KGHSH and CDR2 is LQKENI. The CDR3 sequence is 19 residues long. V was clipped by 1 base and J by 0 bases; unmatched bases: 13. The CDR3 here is CASSPLALGGPSSTDTQYF. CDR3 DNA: TGTGCCAGCTCACCACTAGCTTTGGGAGGGCCATCTAGCACAGATACGCAGTATTTT.